The entry below describes one T cell receptor (beta chain). The entry originates in a study of blood T cell repertoires in COVID-19. The CDR3 sequence is 13 residues long. V lost 3 bases to trimming and J lost 7 bases, with 15 bases between them. The V gene's germline CDR1 is SQVTM and CDR2 ANQGSEA. In the authors' workflow: Amplified reference gene primers provided the basis for estimating nucleated cell counts. Method: immunoSEQ multiplex PCR; TCRdb's copy keeps in-frame clones and lacks some. That table supplies the V and J calls and clone size; D and trimming were determined from the DNA. The sample yields more than 90,000 clones, roughly 71% seen once.

The source of this sequence is a woman of 80 years or more with acute or convalescent COVID-19. Sequenced material: peripheral blood. The V call is TRBV29-1, the J call TRBJ1-2; no clear D gene. The DNA for the CDR3 is TGCAGCGTTGACCGGGATTCACTTGGTGGCTACACCTTC. Its protein product is CSVDRDSLGGYTF.